This T cell receptor (beta chain) was sequenced for a study of blood T cell repertoires in COVID-19. CDR1 and CDR2 from the germline V gene are SGHDT and YYEEEE. V lost 4 bases to trimming and J lost 5 bases, with 12 bases between them. The CDR3 is 14 amino acids. In the original analysis: How many nucleated cells were present was estimated from reference gene primer amplification. Assay: immunoSEQ multiplex PCR; the TCRdb copy retains only in-frame clones and omits some. The V and J calls and the clone size are those of that table, but D and trimming were determined from the DNA. The sample lists more than 250,000 clones, 88% occurring once.

The rearrangement joins TRBV5-6 to TRBJ2-2; a weak D match, TRBD2 (5 bases). Sequencing was done on a sample of PBMCs or T cells enriched from blood (not recorded which). The sequence was obtained from a woman between 40 and 55 years old with acute COVID-19. CDR3 sequence (DNA): TGTGCCAGCAGCACCCCCGGCGGGACCGGGGAGCTGTTTTTT. Translation: CASSTPGGTGELFF.